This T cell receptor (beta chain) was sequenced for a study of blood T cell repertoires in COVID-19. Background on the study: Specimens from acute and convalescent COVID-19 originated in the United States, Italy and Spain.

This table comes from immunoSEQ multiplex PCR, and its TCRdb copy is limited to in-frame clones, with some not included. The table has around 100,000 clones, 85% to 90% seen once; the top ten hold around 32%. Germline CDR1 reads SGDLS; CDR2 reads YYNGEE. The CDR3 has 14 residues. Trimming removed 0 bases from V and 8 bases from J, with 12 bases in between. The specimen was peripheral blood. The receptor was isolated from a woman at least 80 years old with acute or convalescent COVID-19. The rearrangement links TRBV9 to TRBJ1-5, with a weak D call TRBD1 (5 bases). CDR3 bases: TGTGCCAGCAGCGTAGCAGGGTTAAATGAGCCCCAGCATTTT. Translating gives CASSVAGLNEPQHF.